This T cell receptor (beta chain) was recovered during a study of OX40 agonist ivuxolimab in advanced cancers. Broader study findings: Partial responders treated at 0.1-3.0 mg/kg exhibited clonal expansion among the lowest measured. Within 6 weeks, CD4+ and CD8+ blood T cells expanded clonally at 0.1 to 3.0 mg/kg.

Method: immunoSEQ multiplex PCR; TCRdb's copy keeps in-frame clones and lacks some. The sample has approximately 90,000 clones; roughly 90% are singletons. Per germline, CDR1 SGHAT and CDR2 FQNNGV. V lost 8 bases, J lost 5 bases, and 18 bases lay in between. This CDR3 has 14 residues. As concerns this clone: The antigen remains unidentified.

The V and J genes are TRBV11-2 and TRBJ2-5, with a tentative D call TRBD2 (6 bases). This clonotype was sampled from an adult with an advanced solid tumor such as melanoma, head and neck, liver or kidney cancer. The sequencing used CD4+ or CD8+ T cells sorted from blood, collected in a trial of the OX40 agonist ivuxolimab. CDR3 DNA: TGTGCCAGCCATCGGGAGTGGGCTGAGGAGACCCAGTACTTC. It yields the protein CASHREWAEETQYF.